One sample yielded the 26 T cell receptor beta chains listed below, sequenced in a study of T cells after yellow fever vaccination. TCRdb analysed the 5' RACE reads with MiXCR anew, one entry per CDR3 protein. The table includes hundreds of thousands of distinct CDR3 sequences, around 19% detected once. Sequencing used PBMCs, obtained before the yellow fever booster vaccination. Receptors were obtained from a man aged 18-30 years who received the YFV17D yellow fever vaccine.

This clonotype has just a few counts. The chain uses TRBV20-1 and TRBJ2-5; 15 positions match TRBD2. The CDR3 runs to 15 residues. Germline CDR1 and CDR2: DFQATT and SNEGSKA (reference sequence). V was clipped by 6 bases and J by 1 base; unmatched bases: 3. Written as DNA, the CDR3 is TGCAGTGCCCGGACTAGCGGGGGGGCCCAAGAGACCCAGTACTTC. Translated: CSARTSGGAQETQYF.

This clonotype was seen a handful of times. The rearrangement links TRBV4-1 to TRBJ1-1, with 8 bases that match TRBD1. J was trimmed by 0 bases and V by 3 bases; bases with no gene match: 6. The CDR3 runs to 16 residues. Germline loops: CDR1 MGHRA, CDR2 YSYEKL. The CDR3 region is CASSHGTGLLNTEAFF. The CDR3 region has the DNA TGCGCCAGCAGCCACGGGACAGGACTACTGAACACTGAAGCTTTCTTT.

CDR3: CSARDFRRSWGETQYF. The CDR3 DNA follows: TGCAGTGCTAGAGATTTCAGGCGGTCCTGGGGGGAGACCCAGTACTTC. The J gene is TRBJ2-5, the V gene TRBV20-1, with D perhaps being TRBD1 or TRBD2 (5 bases each). The CDR3 runs 16 residues. V lost 0 bases and J 5 bases, leaving 19 bases between the germline ends. CDR1 is DFQATT, CDR2 SNEGSKA, per germline (reference sequence).

This clonotype has just a few counts. Its ends do not fully match the called genes, so a read error is possible. J is TRBJ2-3 and V is TRBV20-1, with 9 bases matching TRBD2. The CDR3 is made up of 14 amino acids. Germline V gene data show CDR1 as DFQATT and CDR2 as SNEGSKA (reference sequence). The DNA of the CDR3 is TGCAGTGCGACGACAGGGACTAGCAAAGATACGCAGTATTTT. Its translation: CSATTGTSKDTQYF.

The rearrangement links TRBV20-1 to TRBJ1-1, with TRBD1 as a possible D gene (6 bases). Trimming removed 3 bases from V and 1 base from J, with 9 bases in between. The CDR3 length is 13 residues. From germline, CDR1 is DFQATT and CDR2 SNEGSKA (reference sequence). CDR3 sequence (DNA): TGCAGTGCTAGGGGGGGGGCGAACACTGAAGCTTTCTTT. Translated, it gives CSARGGANTEAFF.

This clonotype turned up a few times. The chain is built from TRBV20-1 and TRBJ2-7; D remains unclear. Trimming removed 6 bases at V and 3 bases at J, with 15 bases between. Germline CDR1 reads DFQATT; CDR2 reads SNEGSKA (reference sequence). The CDR3 has 13 residues. This chain's CDR3 is CSARAPGGYEQYV. Here the CDR3 DNA reads TGCAGTGCCCGAGCCCCAGGTGGCTACGAGCAGTACGTC.

This clonotype was seen a handful of times. J is TRBJ1-2 and V is TRBV5-4, with TRBD1 matching over 9 bases. CDR3 size: 14 residues. The V gene's germline CDR1 is SGHNT and CDR2 YYREEE (reference sequence). J was trimmed by 5 bases and V by 2 bases; bases with no gene match: 4. The chain's CDR3 is CASSFFGTGYGYTF. The CDR3 nucleotides are TGTGCCAGCAGCTTCTTCGGGACAGGGTATGGCTACACCTTC.

This rearrangement joins TRBV29-1 to TRBJ1-4, with 11 positions matching TRBD1. V gave up 4 bases and J gave up 8 bases; unmatched junction bases: 3. The CDR3 spans 13 residues. CDR1 is SQVTM, CDR2 ANQGSEA, per germline. In DNA, the CDR3 is TGCAGCGTTGTCGGACAGGGGGCGGAAAAACTGTTTTTT. This gives the protein CSVVGQGAEKLFF.

In its sample, this clonotype was seen many times. The junction shows a germline mismatch at one end, possibly a read error. Here the CDR3 DNA reads TGTGCCAGCAGTCTAGCGGGGGCACTCACAGATACGCAGTATTTT. It translates to CASSLAGALTDTQYF. V and J are TRBV12-3 or TRBV12-4 and TRBJ2-3; TRBD2 matches at 10 bases. The CDR3 covers 15 residues.

There are a few counts of this clonotype. This chain uses TRBV6-6 with TRBJ2-3, with no clear D. CDR3 size: 11 residues. Germline V gene lookup returns CDR1 MNHNY and CDR2 SVGAGI (reference sequence). The V and J ends lost 4 bases and 8 bases respectively, with 7 bases between them. The CDR3 region is CASSFKGTQYF. For the CDR3, the DNA is TGTGCCAGCAGTTTTAAGGGTACGCAGTATTTT.

This clonotype has more than one count but fewer than ten. The chain uses TRBV12-3 or TRBV12-4 and TRBJ2-5; TRBD1 is a possible D gene (6 bases). V was trimmed by 7 bases and J by 2 bases, leaving 17 bases between them. The CDR3 covers 15 residues. CDR3 coding DNA: TGTGCCAGCACCCTCGAACAGGGTCGGCAAGAGACCCAGTACTTC. Translated: CASTLEQGRQETQYF.

This clonotype was observed a single time. This rearrangement joins TRBV24-1 to TRBJ1-2; D remains unclear. The CDR3 covers 12 residues. The germline V and J ends were trimmed by 4 bases and 5 bases, with 7 bases remaining between them. CDR1 and CDR2 (germline): KGHDR, SFDVKD. The CDR3 bases are TGTGCCACCAGTGACCCCGGGTATGGCTACACCTTC. As protein: CATSDPGYGYTF.

This clonotype was detected only a few times. The chain employs TRBV12-3 or TRBV12-4 and TRBJ1-5; a weak D match, TRBD1 (6 bases). This CDR3 contains 14 residues. The V end lost 2 bases, the J end lost 7 bases, and 12 bases lay between the germline ends. DNA of the CDR3: TGTGCCAGCAGTTTAAGGGGGTTTGGACAGCCCCAGCATTTT. This encodes CASSLRGFGQPQHF.

CDR3 bases: TGTGCCAGCAGCTTACCGGGGGGCAGGCGGGCTTTCTTT. Translation gives CASSLPGGRRAFF. The chain uses TRBV7-2 and TRBJ1-1; TRBD1 might be the D (6 bases). In germline, CDR1 is SGHTA, CDR2 FQGNSA. The V gene lost 2 bases and the J gene lost 11 bases, with 15 bases spanning the gap. CDR3 length: 13 residues.

V gene TRBV27 combines with J gene TRBJ2-2, with TRBD1 identical over 9 bases. The germline V gene has CDR1 MNHEY and CDR2 SMNVEV (reference sequence). Germline trimming cut 5 bases from V and 3 bases from J; bases unmatched to any gene: 4. This CDR3 has 15 residues. This CDR3 reads CASSSHRGHTGELFF. In DNA form, the CDR3 reads TGTGCCAGCAGTAGCCACAGGGGGCACACCGGGGAGCTGTTTTTT.

The CDR3 sequence: CASSQEYREGAYEQYF. The CDR3 DNA is TGCGCCAGCAGCCAAGAATATCGGGAAGGGGCCTACGAGCAGTACTTC. The chain has TRBV4-1 and TRBJ2-7; either TRBD1 or TRBD2 may fit D (5 bases each). Germline V lookup: CDR1 MGHRA, CDR2 YSYEKL. This CDR3 is 16 amino acids long. V was cut by 0 bases and J by 2 bases, with 14 bases left in between.

The chain is built from TRBV10-3 and TRBJ2-5; the match to TRBD2 covers 10 bases. CDR3 size: 19 residues. Losses at the gene ends were 0 bases for V and 1 base for J; bases not matched to a gene: 11. The germline V gene encodes CDR1 ENHRY and CDR2 SYGVKD. The CDR3, as DNA: TGTGCCATCAGTGAGTCGACCGGGTTGGCTAGCGGGGGCCAAGAGACCCAGTACTTC. Translated, it gives CAISESTGLASGGQETQYF.

The chain uses TRBV7-2 and TRBJ2-5, with 16 bases matching TRBD2. Germline V gene sequence: CDR1 SGHTA, CDR2 FQGNSA. This CDR3 has 17 residues. After removal of 3 bases from V and 3 bases from J, the junction contained 4 bases not matched to a gene. The CDR3 is CASSFSGTSGGEETQYF. The DNA of the CDR3 is TGTGCCAGCAGCTTTTCCGGGACTAGCGGGGGGGAAGAGACCCAGTACTTC.

The chain recombines TRBV20-1 with TRBJ1-4, with TRBD1 matching 7 bases. V shed 0 bases, J shed 6 bases, and the junction held 7 bases outside the gene matches. Germline CDR1 DFQATT, CDR2 SNEGSKA (reference sequence). The length of the CDR3 is 15 residues. Written as DNA, the CDR3 is TGCAGTGCTAGAGATCCGACAGGGAGGGATGAAAAACTGTTTTTT. Its protein product is CSARDPTGRDEKLFF.

The J gene is TRBJ1-5, the V gene TRBV7-3; D may be TRBD1 (6 bases). The CDR3 is 18 amino acids. The germline CDR1 and CDR2 sequences are SGHTA and FQGTGA. Deletions cut 0 bases from V and 7 bases from J, with 22 bases between. In DNA, the CDR3 is TGTGCCAGCAGCTTAACCGTCTCTAACAGGGTTTTGTTACAGCCCCAGCATTTT. Amino acid sequence: CASSLTVSNRVLLQPQHF.

V gene TRBV29-1 combines with J gene TRBJ2-7, with TRBD1 identical over 11 bases. The J segment lost 7 bases and the V segment lost 6 bases, leaving 5 bases of the junction unmatched. The CDR3 consists of 12 residues. CDR1 and CDR2 (germline): SQVTM, ANQGSEA. The CDR3 loop reads CSVRGTGGEQYF. The CDR3 coding sequence is TGCAGCGTGAGAGGGACAGGGGGGGAGCAGTACTTC.

The chain uses TRBV6-5 and TRBJ2-2; D is unresolved. Germline-derived CDR1 and CDR2 are MNHEY and SVGAGI. The CDR3 totals 15 residues. V dropped 2 bases and J dropped 1 base, with 8 bases sitting between them. The DNA of the CDR3 is TGTGCCAGCAGTTACAGACGGCGGAACACCGGGGAGCTGTTTTTT. This gives the protein CASSYRRRNTGELFF.

V usage is TRBV5-5 and J usage is TRBJ1-2; unclear D gene. V was clipped by 4 bases and J by 4 bases, with 11 bases between them. The CDR3 has 13 residues. Germline CDR1 reads SGHKS; CDR2 reads YYEKEE (reference sequence). DNA for the CDR3: TGTGCCAGCAGCATCGGGTACCCCTATGGCTACACCTTC. Amino acids: CASSIGYPYGYTF.

Ten or more counts support this clonotype. This chain joins TRBV2 and TRBJ2-7, with D unclear. Trimming took off 8 bases at V and 4 bases at J, with 18 bases between the two ends. Germline V gene data show CDR1 as SNHLY and CDR2 as FYNNEI. The CDR3 contains 14 residues. This CDR3 is CASRQAIVLYEQYV. The CDR3 DNA reads as TGTGCCAGCCGCCAGGCCATCGTTCTTTACGAGCAGTACGTC.

This chain uses TRBV6-2 or TRBV6-3 with TRBJ2-7; tentative D call: TRBD1 (6 bases). CDR1 is MNHEY, CDR2 SVGEGT, per germline. This CDR3 region has 12 residues. With 4 bases removed from V and 7 bases from J, the gap between germline ends came to 11 bases. CDR3 amino acids: CASSFPGTEQYV. CDR3 sequence (DNA): TGTGCCAGCAGTTTTCCGGGGACAGAGCAGTACGTC.

V is TRBV5-1 and J is TRBJ2-1, with 8 bases aligning to TRBD2. The CDR3 has 16 residues. V was pared by 2 bases and J by 3 bases, with 7 bases of the junction left unmatched. Germline V CDR1 and CDR2: SGHRS, YFSETQ. The CDR3 sequence: CASSFGTRSLYNEQFF. DNA for the CDR3: TGCGCCAGCAGCTTCGGGACTAGAAGCCTCTACAATGAGCAGTTCTTC.